This T cell receptor (beta chain) derives from a study of regulatory T cells in long-lasting Graves disease. Study findings and constraints: The study found TRBV28, TRBJ1-2 and TRBJ2-5 favored in persistent disease. Lower TCR diversity was seen in persistent Graves' patients than in newly diagnosed ones.

Time point here: persistent/refractory GD, antithyroid drugs over 5 years with positive TRAb. There was RNA extracted from PBMCs, and the TCR library was made from it. Patients with Graves' disease were diagnosed by American Thyroid Association guidelines. J gave up 2 bases and V 5 bases, and 5 bases lay outside the gene matches. Germline-derived CDR1 and CDR2 are GTSNPN and SVGIG (reference sequence). The CDR3 totals 14 residues. In building TCR beta libraries, iRepertoire HTBI primers were used together with Arm-PCR of CDR3 regions. From the multiplex PCR reads, TCRdb called clonotypes with MiXCR, one entry per CDR3 protein. The table shows a few hundred thousand distinct CDR3 sequences, with roughly 21% occurring only once. As regards this clonotype: Antigen specificity is unknown.

The rearrangement uses TRBV30 and TRBJ2-5, with 10 bases matching TRBD2. The sequenced sample was peripheral blood mononuclear cells (PBMCs), obtained when the disease was refractory, from a patient treated with antithyroid drugs. This receptor was identified in a female donor with Graves disease. The CDR3 spells CAWARTSGQETQYF. CDR3 DNA sequence: TGTGCCTGGGCCCGGACTAGCGGTCAAGAGACCCAGTACTTC.